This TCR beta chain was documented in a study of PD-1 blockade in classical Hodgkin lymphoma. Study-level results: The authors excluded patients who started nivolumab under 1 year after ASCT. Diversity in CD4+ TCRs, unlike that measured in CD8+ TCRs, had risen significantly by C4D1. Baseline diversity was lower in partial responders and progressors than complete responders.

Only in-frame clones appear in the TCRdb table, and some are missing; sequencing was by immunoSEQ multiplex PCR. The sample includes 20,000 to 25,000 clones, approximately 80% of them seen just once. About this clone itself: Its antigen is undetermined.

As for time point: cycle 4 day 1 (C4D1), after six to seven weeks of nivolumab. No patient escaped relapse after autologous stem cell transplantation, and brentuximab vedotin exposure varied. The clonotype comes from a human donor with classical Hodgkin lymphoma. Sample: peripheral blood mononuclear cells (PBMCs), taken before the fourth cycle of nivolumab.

CDR3 nucleotides: TGCGCCAGCAGCCAAGCTTGGCGGAGTAATGAAAAACTGTTTTTT. Its protein is CASSQAWRSNEKLFF. The chain links TRBV4-1 to TRBJ1-4; D uncertain. V lost 1 base to trimming and J lost 4 bases, with 10 bases between them. The CDR3 runs to 15 residues. In germline, CDR1 is MGHRA, CDR2 YSYEKL.